Listed here are 27 T cell receptor beta chains from one sample, sequenced in a study of identical twins. Via MiXCR, TCRdb re-called the 5' RACE reads, giving one row per CDR3 protein. Counted here are under 1 million distinct CDR3 sequences, more than 9% occurring once; the ten biggest clones make up 1.5% to 2%. This sample was shared with a second study, whose subject was yellow fever vaccine responses in identical twins.

The source material was PBMCs. The origin of the receptors is a woman younger than 30 in good health.

This clonotype turned up a few times. The chain carries TRBV28 and TRBJ2-2; tentative D call: TRBD2 (6 bases). V was cut by 5 bases and J by 4 bases, with 20 bases left in between. Per germline, CDR1 MDHEN and CDR2 SYDVKM. This CDR3 contains 17 residues. CDR3 sequence reads: CASSPDGTYWGTGELFF. The CDR3, as DNA: TGTGCCAGCAGTCCCGACGGGACTTACTGGGGCACCGGGGAGCTGTTTTTT.

The chain links TRBV20-1 to TRBJ1-1; D is unresolved. Germline CDR1 and CDR2: DFQATT and SNEGSKA (reference sequence). V was shortened by 4 bases and J by 6 bases, with 3 bases between the two germline ends. CDR3 length: 9 amino acids. CDR3 DNA: TGCAGTGCTATGCCTGAAGCTTTCTTT. Protein sequence: CSAMPEAFF.

This chain joins TRBV10-2 and TRBJ2-2, with D tentatively TRBD2 (5 bases). The CDR3 sequence is 16 residues long. Germline CDR1 and CDR2: WSHSY and SAAADI. V gave up 6 bases and J gave up 0 bases, with 14 bases separating them. The CDR3 loop reads CASRGRLNANTGELFF. As DNA, the CDR3 is TGCGCCAGCAGAGGAAGACTAAACGCGAACACCGGGGAGCTGTTTTTT.

V usage is TRBV7-2 and J usage is TRBJ2-7; D possibly corresponds to TRBD1 (6 bases). The CDR3 totals 14 residues. Germline lookup yields CDR1 SGHTA and CDR2 FQGNSA. Trimming shortened V by 5 bases and J by 4 bases, and 15 bases separated the two germline ends. The CDR3 here is CASSTQTGGYEQYF. In DNA form, the CDR3 reads TGTGCCAGCAGCACCCAGACAGGAGGATACGAGCAGTACTTC.

There are a few counts of this clonotype. The chain recombines TRBV3-1 with TRBJ2-1, with D perhaps TRBD1 or TRBD2 (6 bases each). Germline values: CDR1 LGHDT, CDR2 YNNKEL (reference sequence). V was shortened by 4 bases and J by 2 bases, with 15 bases between the two germline ends. This CDR3 comprises 16 residues. CDR3 bases: TGTGCCAGCAGCCGGAGAGCCGGGGGCACCTACAATGAGCAGTTCTTC. Translating it yields CASSRRAGGTYNEQFF.

The V call is TRBV6-1, the J call TRBJ2-7; 9 bases fit TRBD1. With 3 bases clipped from V and 0 bases from J, the junction kept 6 bases outside the gene matches. The CDR3 runs 16 residues. Per germline, CDR1 MNHNS and CDR2 SASEGT. DNA for the CDR3: TGTGCCAGCAGTGACCCGGGACAGGGAAGCTCCTACGAGCAGTACGTC. Translation gives CASSDPGQGSSYEQYV.

The J gene is TRBJ2-1, the V gene TRBV9; D gene unclear. This CDR3 contains 10 residues. Germline assignment: CDR1 SGDLS and CDR2 YYNGEE. The V gene lost 8 bases and the J gene lost 10 bases, with 10 bases spanning the gap. The CDR3 DNA reads TGTGCCAGTGGTCCGGGCGAGCAGTTCTTC. Residues: CASGPGEQFF. Full variable domain (remainder filled in from reference TRBV9 and TRBJ2-1): DSGVTQTPKHLITATGQRVTLRCSPRSGDLSVYWYQQSLDQGLQFLIQYYNGEERAKGNILERFSAQQFPDLHSELNLSSLELGDSALYFCASGPGEQFFGPGTRLTVL.

This chain links TRBV20-1 with TRBJ2-3, with 8 nucleotides matching TRBD1. This CDR3 contains 15 residues. Trimming took 0 bases from V and 4 from J; bases not matched to a gene: 6. CDR1 is DFQATT and CDR2 is SNEGSKA in the germline V gene (reference sequence). The CDR3 sequence is CSARDNRGWSDTQYF. DNA of the CDR3: TGCAGTGCTAGAGATAACAGGGGGTGGTCAGATACGCAGTATTTT.

This clonotype is a singleton in its sample. At one boundary the junction diverges from the germline segment, which might be a read error. The rearrangement uses TRBV28 and TRBJ2-3; D might be TRBD1 or TRBD2, each matching 7 bases. Per the germline V gene, CDR1 is MDHEN and CDR2 is SYDVKM. This CDR3 comprises 16 residues. CDR3 sequence: CASSLWGQTSTDTKYF. The CDR3 nucleotides read TGTGCCAGCAGTTTATGGGGACAGACTAGCACAGATACGAAGTATTTT. Looking up the rest from reference TRBV28 and TRBJ2-3 gives the full variable domain: DVKVTQSSRYLVKRTGEKVFLECVQDMDHENMFWYRQDPGLGLRLIYFSYDVKMKEKGDIPEGYSVSREKKERFSLILESASTNQTSMYLCASSLWGQTSTDTKYFGPGTRLTVL.

This clonotype was recorded a few times. The chain employs TRBV2 and TRBJ2-3; 8 bases are shared with TRBD1. The J segment lost 4 bases and the V segment lost 6 bases, leaving 9 bases of the junction unmatched. Germline V gene sequence: CDR1 SNHLY, CDR2 FYNNEI. This CDR3 has 15 amino acids. The CDR3 region is CASSRTGRTADTQYF. The CDR3 DNA reads as TGTGCCAGCAGCCGGACAGGGCGGACCGCAGATACGCAGTATTTT. Full variable domain (rest looked up from reference TRBV2 and TRBJ2-3): EPEVTQTPSHQVTQMGQEVILRCVPISNHLYFYWYRQILGQKVEFLVSFYNNEISEKSEIFDDQFSVERPDGSNFTLKIRSTKLEDSAMYFCASSRTGRTADTQYFGPGTRLTVL.

This clonotype was picked up a small number of times. The chain couples TRBV6-1 to TRBJ2-7; 11 bases map to TRBD2. The J segment lost 6 bases and the V segment lost 6 bases, leaving 7 bases of the junction unmatched. The CDR3 contains 14 residues. The germline CDR1 and CDR2 sequences are MNHNS and SASEGT. CDR3 sequence: CASSRSGRAVEQYF. The CDR3 DNA follows: TGTGCCAGCAGCCGTAGCGGGAGGGCGGTCGAGCAGTACTTC.

V is TRBV28 and J is TRBJ2-1; D is unclear. The CDR3 is made up of 13 amino acids. Germline V gene lookup returns CDR1 MDHEN and CDR2 SYDVKM. V gave up 4 bases and J gave up 7 bases, with 11 bases separating them. CDR3: CASSYEFGNEQFF. CDR3 bases: TGTGCCAGCAGTTACGAATTCGGAAATGAGCAGTTCTTC.

The V gene is TRBV6-1, the J gene TRBJ1-1, with 10 positions matching TRBD1. V gave up 6 bases and J gave up 2 bases; unmatched junction bases: 6. The CDR3 consists of 15 residues. Germline loops: CDR1 MNHNS, CDR2 SASEGT. CDR3 DNA sequence: TGTGCCAGCAGGCCCGGACAGGGGGGTAACACTGAAGCTTTCTTT. Its protein is CASRPGQGGNTEAFF.

This chain joins TRBV12-3 or TRBV12-4 and TRBJ1-2, with a weak D call TRBD1 (6 bases). V dropped 6 bases and J dropped 7 bases, with 21 bases sitting between them. The CDR3 consists of 15 residues. The CDR3 DNA reads as TGTGCCAGCAGCAGAGTACAGGGTTTACAGGCTGGCTACACCTTC. Translation gives CASSRVQGLQAGYTF.

This clonotype was seen at least ten times. V and J are TRBV10-3 and TRBJ1-4, with D tentatively TRBD1 (5 bases). Germline CDR1 ENHRY, CDR2 SYGVKD. The ends were cut back, 6 bases at V and 4 bases at J, with 12 bases in the middle. The CDR3 length is 14 residues. As DNA, the CDR3 is TGTGCCATCAGGGATGGGACTCTTAATGAAAAACTGTTTTTT. Encoded protein: CAIRDGTLNEKLFF.

This clonotype was detected many times. V is TRBV20-1 and J is TRBJ2-3; 10 nucleotides agree with TRBD2. V gave up 7 bases and J gave up 2 bases; unmatched junction bases: 6. There are 14 residues in the CDR3. CDR1 DFQATT and CDR2 SNEGSKA come from the germline V gene (reference sequence). The CDR3 spells CSVAGGLITDTQYF. In nucleotides, the CDR3 is TGCAGTGTAGCGGGGGGCCTTATCACAGATACGCAGTATTTT.

This clonotype has more than one count but fewer than ten. This chain uses TRBV20-1 with TRBJ1-3; D is possibly TRBD1 (5 bases). Germline V gene lookup returns CDR1 DFQATT and CDR2 SNEGSKA (reference sequence). The CDR3 spans 16 residues. V shed 0 bases and J shed 4 bases, with 16 bases lying between them. CDR3 protein: CSARDIRGEAGNTIYF. In DNA form, the CDR3 reads TGCAGTGCTAGAGATATCCGGGGGGAAGCGGGAAACACCATATATTTT.

The V call is TRBV6-1, the J call TRBJ1-1; no clear D. The CDR3 covers 16 residues. The V end was cut by 6 bases, the J end by 1 base, with 18 bases between. Germline loops: CDR1 MNHNS, CDR2 SASEGT. CDR3 DNA sequence: TGTGCCAGCAGACCAATCGGGTCACTGGGGAACACTGAAGCTTTCTTT. It encodes CASRPIGSLGNTEAFF.

CDR3 in amino acids: CASTRTIHF. In DNA form, the CDR3 reads TGTGCCAGCACCCGGACGATCCACTTT. The chain joins TRBV13 to TRBJ1-6; D not resolved. The CDR3 runs 9 residues. V gave up 7 bases and J gave up 17 bases, with 9 bases separating them. The germline V gene encodes CDR1 PRHDT and CDR2 FYEKMQ (reference sequence).

This chain joins TRBV20-1 and TRBJ1-5; 7 nucleotides agree with TRBD1. CDR3 size: 14 residues. V was pared by 5 bases and J by 0 bases, with 4 bases of the junction left unmatched. Germline loops: CDR1 DFQATT, CDR2 SNEGSKA (reference sequence). The CDR3 DNA reads as TGCAGTGCTGCCGGGACAGATAGCAATCAGCCCCAGCATTTT. As protein: CSAAGTDSNQPQHF.

The sample holds one count of this clonotype. V usage is TRBV20-1 and J usage is TRBJ2-3; perhaps TRBD1 as D (5 bases). This CDR3 spans 14 amino acids. CDR1 and CDR2 from the germline V gene are DFQATT and SNEGSKA (reference sequence). Trimming removed 1 base at V and 6 bases at J, with 14 bases between. The CDR3 is CSARAGKVLDTQYF. Written as DNA, the CDR3 is TGCAGTGCTAGAGCAGGGAAAGTGTTGGATACGCAGTATTTT.

The chain has TRBV10-2 and TRBJ1-2, with D perhaps matching TRBD1 (5 bases). This CDR3 contains 13 residues. V lost 4 bases and J lost 4, with 10 bases in between. Looked up from germline, CDR1 is WSHSY and CDR2 is SAAADI. CDR3 in amino acids: CASSVTVSYGYTF. In nucleotides, the CDR3 is TGCGCCAGCAGTGTGACAGTCAGCTATGGCTACACCTTC.

This clonotype appeared a few times. This rearrangement joins TRBV24-1 to TRBJ2-1; 12 positions match TRBD2. The CDR3 extends over 17 amino acids. Germline values: CDR1 KGHDR, CDR2 SFDVKD. After removal of 5 bases from V and 0 bases from J, the junction contained 4 bases not matched to a gene. The CDR3 bases are TGTGCCACCAGTGGTGGACTAGCGGGGAGCTCCTACAATGAGCAGTTCTTC. It yields the protein CATSGGLAGSSYNEQFF.

There are a few counts of this clonotype. This chain joins TRBV4-1 and TRBJ2-6; tentatively, D is TRBD2 (6 bases). Germline CDR1 reads MGHRA; CDR2 reads YSYEKL. The CDR3 loop spans 16 amino acids. With 4 bases removed from V and 3 bases from J, the gap between germline ends came to 13 bases. The CDR3 here is CASSLLGGGGANVLTF. For the CDR3, the DNA is TGCGCCAGCAGCCTTCTGGGGGGTGGTGGGGCCAACGTCCTGACTTTC.

This clonotype appeared a few times. The genes are TRBV19 and TRBJ1-2; perhaps TRBD1 as D (6 bases). There are 13 residues in the CDR3. Trimming removed 4 bases from V and 8 bases from J, with 14 bases in between. CDR1 and CDR2 (germline): LNHDA, SQIVND (reference sequence). The DNA for the CDR3 is TGTGCCAGTAGTAGCTCCCACAGGGACGGCTACACCTTC. It translates to CASSSSHRDGYTF.

This clonotype was seen repeatedly, ten times or more. The V call is TRBV25-1, the J call TRBJ2-5; 8 positions match TRBD1. Germline CDR1 is MGHDK and CDR2 is SYGVNS. The CDR3 has 14 amino acids. V trimming: 7 bases; J trimming: 2 bases; junction bases outside the gene matches: 6. CDR3 amino acids: CASTTGQAQETQYF. The CDR3 coding sequence is TGTGCCAGCACTACGGGACAGGCTCAAGAGACCCAGTACTTC.

V is TRBV18 and J is TRBJ2-1; 7 bases are shared with TRBD2. V trimming: 0 bases; J trimming: 3 bases; junction bases outside the gene matches: 11. This CDR3 comprises 18 residues. Germline lookup yields CDR1 KGHSH and CDR2 LQKENI. CDR3 region: CASSPPFEGGFLYNEQFF. The CDR3 DNA reads TGTGCCAGCTCACCACCTTTTGAGGGAGGGTTTCTCTACAATGAGCAGTTCTTC.